These T cell receptor beta chains were read from a single sample in a study of post-analysis software for immune sequencing data. TCRdb recomputed calls from the PCR reads with MiXCR, one row per CDR3 protein. The sample consists of about 800,000 distinct CDR3 sequences, 25% to 30% of them appearing once. Material: blood. These receptors were taken from a girl aged 10 to 17 with multiple sclerosis. The CDR3 runs from the conserved cysteine through the conserved F or W. Each record gives: CDR3 protein, CDR3 DNA, J gene, V gene, D gene, clone size. The D gene is left open where the match is weak. Where a row states a size, it is once, few, many or the class of an expanded clone; other rows omit it.

CSARRSGTSGTDTQYF | TGCAGTGCTAGACGTTCCGGGACTAGTGGGACAGATACGCAGTATTTT | TRBJ2-3 | TRBV20-1 | TRBD2 | NA
CASSHRASGRAETQYF | TGCGCCAGCAGCCACCGCGCGAGCGGGAGGGCCGAGACCCAGTACTTC | TRBJ2-5 | TRBV5-1 | TRBD2 | NA
CASTTGGGLMNTEAFF | TGTGCCAGCACCACCGGAGGTGGACTCATGAACACTGAAGCTTTCTTT | TRBJ1-1 | TRBV11-2 | NA | NA
CASSPGPGISYEQYF | TGTGCCAGTAGTCCGGGCCCGGGGATCTCCTACGAGCAGTACTTC | TRBJ2-7 | TRBV19 | NA | NA
CASSFGLRGGEETQYF | TGCGCCAGCTCATTTGGCCTGAGAGGGGGCGAAGAGACCCAGTACTTC | TRBJ2-5 | TRBV5-1 | TRBD1 | few
CASSYQKTGGQYF | TGTGCCAGCAGTTACCAAAAGACAGGGGGGCAGTACTTC | TRBJ2-7 | TRBV6-6 | TRBD1 | many
CASSLEVTSVGYTF | TGTGCCAGCAGCTTGGAAGTCACAAGTGTTGGCTACACCTTC | TRBJ1-2 | TRBV6-2/TRBV6-3 | NA | NA
CAIRAGAPTDQPQHF | TGTGCCATCAGAGCCGGGGCCCCCACCGATCAGCCCCAGCATTTT | TRBJ1-5 | TRBV10-3 | NA | few
CASRGQGANSPLHF | TGTGCCAGCAGGGGACAGGGGGCGAATTCACCCCTCCACTTT | TRBJ1-6 | TRBV12-3/TRBV12-4 | TRBD1 | NA
CASSSTGGKLFF | TGTGCCAGCAGCTCGACAGGGGGGAAACTGTTTTTT | TRBJ1-4 | TRBV7-2 | TRBD1 | NA
CASSFMGQNYNEQFF | TGTGCCAGCAGCTTCATGGGACAGAACTACAATGAGCAGTTCTTC | TRBJ2-1 | TRBV7-9 | TRBD1 | NA
CASIGTVGEKLFF | TGTGCCAGCATCGGGACAGTGGGTGAAAAACTGTTTTTT | TRBJ1-4 | TRBV6-6 | TRBD1 | NA
CASKNVSEGGCQPQHF | TGCGCCAGCAAAAATGTCTCAGAAGGGGGCTGTCAGCCCCAGCATTTT | TRBJ1-5 | TRBV5-1 | TRBD1 | NA
CSARGLAGNRFDEQFF | TGCAGTGCTAGGGGACTAGCGGGAAACCGGTTCGATGAGCAGTTCTTC | TRBJ2-1 | TRBV20-1 | TRBD2 | NA
CASSVQGAKETQYF | TGTGCCAGCAGCGTACAGGGGGCGAAAGAGACCCAGTACTTC | TRBJ2-5 | TRBV9 | TRBD1 | many
CSVGTRGRGTDTQYF | TGCAGCGTTGGCACCAGGGGGCGAGGCACAGATACGCAGTATTTT | TRBJ2-3 | TRBV29-1 | TRBD1 | many
CASSLGAGTANEKLFF | TGTGCCAGCAGCCTAGGGGCTGGGACAGCAAATGAAAAACTGTTTTTT | TRBJ1-4 | TRBV7-9 | TRBD1 | NA
CAIRIGTDYEQYF | TGTGCCATCAGAATCGGGACAGACTACGAGCAGTACTTC | TRBJ2-7 | TRBV10-3 | TRBD1 | NA
CASGAFYEQYF | TGTGCCAGCGGAGCTTTCTACGAGCAGTACTTC | TRBJ2-7 | TRBV28 | NA | NA
CASSPPRVSGEGYNEQFF | TGTGCCAGCTCACCACCTAGGGTTTCAGGGGAAGGATACAATGAGCAGTTCTTC | TRBJ2-1 | TRBV18 | NA | NA
CASTQGREAFF | TGTGCCAGCACCCAGGGCAGGGAGGCTTTCTTT | TRBJ1-1 | TRBV27 | NA | few
CATSRDLIGTGRNQPQHF | TGTGCCACCAGCAGAGACCTAATAGGGACAGGTCGGAATCAGCCCCAGCATTTT | TRBJ1-5 | TRBV15 | TRBD1 | NA
CASSLRTGKVHF | TGTGCCAGCAGCTTAAGGACAGGCAAGGTCCACTTT | TRBJ1-6 | TRBV7-2 | TRBD1 | NA
CATSGRLAMDSYNEQFF | TGTGCCACCAGTGGTCGCCTAGCGATGGACTCCTACAATGAGCAGTTCTTC | TRBJ2-1 | TRBV24-1 | NA | NA